What follows are 5 T cell receptor beta chains derived from one specimen sequenced in a study of cytomegalovirus exposure and HLA in healthy donors (TCRdb year 2017). The library was built by means of the immunoSEQ multiplex PCR assay. This is the immuneACCESS table as TCRdb keeps it, with only in-frame sequences that have V and J called. A part of the clones is gone; compared with another copy, unresolved V genes explain less than half, and the rest is unexplained. This sample holds about 250,000 clones; roughly 90% were observed only once. Around 12% of the sample comes from the top ten. Sequenced sample: PBMCs. These receptors originate from a man aged 18 to 29 in good health and CMV-seropositive.

The chain is built from TRBV5-1 and TRBJ2-1; 10 bases are shared with TRBD2. The ends lost 2 bases at V and 5 bases at J; junction bases unmatched: 4. This CDR3 has 15 residues. Germline CDR1 and CDR2: SGHRS and YFSETQ. The CDR3: CASSFEGTSDNEQFF. CDR3 coding DNA: TGCGCCAGCAGCTTTGAAGGGACTAGCGACAATGAGCAGTTCTTC.

This clone was detected only once. J is TRBJ1-2 and V is TRBV27; D gene unclear. Germline CDR1 MNHEY, CDR2 SMNVEV (reference sequence). This CDR3 spans 14 amino acids. V was shortened by 5 bases and J by 2 bases, with 12 bases between the two germline ends. The CDR3 protein is CASSEGGQNYGYTF. CDR3 bases: TGTGCCAGCAGTGAGGGAGGGCAGAACTATGGCTACACCTTC.

This clone was counted a single time. This rearrangement joins TRBV28 to TRBJ1-1, with D unresolved. From germline, CDR1 is MDHEN and CDR2 SYDVKM. Trimming left V 5 bases short and J 4 bases short, with 14 bases between. CDR3 length: 14 amino acids. The CDR3 sequence: CASSKLPPGTEAFF. CDR3 coding DNA: TGTGCCAGCAGTAAACTTCCCCCCGGCACTGAAGCTTTCTTT.

This clone was detected once. This sequence joins TRBV2 and TRBJ1-1, with 8 bases fitting TRBD1. This CDR3 spans 14 amino acids. The junction had 7 bases not matched to a gene; V was cut back by 7 bases and J by 3 bases. The V gene's germline CDR1 is SNHLY and CDR2 FYNNEI. The CDR3 nucleotides are TGTGCCAGCATAAGACAGGGGTTTGACACTGAAGCTTTCTTT. Its protein is CASIRQGFDTEAFF.

The genes are TRBV6-5 and TRBJ2-5, with TRBD2 matching 12 bases. CDR3 size: 15 residues. The germline CDR1 and CDR2 sequences are MNHEY and SVGAGI. J was trimmed by 1 base and V by 5 bases; bases with no gene match: 2. Here the CDR3 reads CASSRTSGIQETQYF. In nucleotides, the CDR3 is TGTGCCAGCAGTCGGACTAGCGGGATCCAAGAGACCCAGTACTTC.